These 3 T cell receptor beta chains were all obtained from the same sample, sequenced in a study of control samples from healthy donors and cancer patients. Profiled with immunoSEQ multiplex PCR; TCRdb holds only in-frame clones, not every one. Among around 94,000 clones listed, 85% to 90% were seen once. Sequenced input: blood. The source is a woman between 50 and 59 years old in good health.

J is TRBJ1-1 and V is TRBV28; 12 bases are a match to TRBD1. The CDR3 totals 15 residues. Germline CDR1 and CDR2: MDHEN and SYDVKM. V lost 6 bases and J lost 3; bases outside the gene matches: 5. CDR3 DNA sequence: TGTGCCAGCAGGGGACAGGGGGCGGGGGACACTGAAGCTTTCTTT. Protein product: CASRGQGAGDTEAFF.

This clone was detected once. The chain combines TRBV19 with TRBJ1-4; D may be TRBD1 (5 bases). V was pared by 5 bases and J by 3 bases, with 13 bases between. This CDR3 contains 15 residues. Germline assignment: CDR1 LNHDA and CDR2 SQIVND (reference sequence). The CDR3 reads CASSPGGVANEKLFF. CDR3 coding DNA: TGTGCCAGTAGTCCGGGGGGAGTGGCTAATGAAAAACTGTTTTTT.

The chain carries TRBV27 and TRBJ2-7; D may be TRBD1 or TRBD2 (5 bases each). The CDR3 extends over 14 amino acids. CDR1 and CDR2 from the germline V gene are MNHEY and SMNVEV (reference sequence). Between the trimmed V and J ends, which lost 3 bases and 2 bases, there was a span of 11 bases. CDR3 residues: CASSLGQGAYEQYF. CDR3 nucleotides: TGTGCCAGCAGTTTGGGGCAGGGAGCCTACGAGCAGTACTTC.